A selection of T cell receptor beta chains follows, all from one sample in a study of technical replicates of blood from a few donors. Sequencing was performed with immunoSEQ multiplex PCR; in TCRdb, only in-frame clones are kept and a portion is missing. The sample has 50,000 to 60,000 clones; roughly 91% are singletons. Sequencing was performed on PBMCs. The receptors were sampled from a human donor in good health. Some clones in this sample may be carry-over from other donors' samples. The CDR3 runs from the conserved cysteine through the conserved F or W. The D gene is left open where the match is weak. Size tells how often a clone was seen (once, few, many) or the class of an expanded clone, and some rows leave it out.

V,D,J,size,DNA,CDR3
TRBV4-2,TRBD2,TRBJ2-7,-,TGTGCCAGCAGCCAAGACGGCGGGGGGTTCGACGAGCAGTACTTC,CASSQDGGGFDEQYF
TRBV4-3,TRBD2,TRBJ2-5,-,TGCGCCAGCAGCCAAGGGGGGGGAAAAAGAGAGACCCAGTACTTC,CASSQGGGKRETQYF
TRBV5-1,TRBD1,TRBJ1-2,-,TGCGCCAGCAGCTTGGGGGGACAGGGGGCGCGTGGCTACACCTTC,CASSLGGQGARGYTF
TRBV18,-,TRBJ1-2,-,TGTGCCAGCTCCCAGGGTATCTATGGCTACACCTTC,CASSQGIYGYTF
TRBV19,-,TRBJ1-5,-,TGTGCCAGTAGTGGCCGATATTATAGCAATCAGCCCCAGCATTTT,CASSGRYYSNQPQHF
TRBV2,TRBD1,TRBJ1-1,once,TGTGCCAGCAGTGTTAGGGGGCTGTCGCTTCGCGAAGCTTTCTTT,CASSVRGLSLREAFF
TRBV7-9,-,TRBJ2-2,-,TGTGCCAGCAGCTTATTTTCCCTTACGAACACCGGGGAGCTGTTTTTT,CASSLFSLTNTGELFF
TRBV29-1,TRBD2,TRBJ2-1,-,TGCAGCGTTGAACTAGCGGGAAATGAGCAGTTCTTC,CSVELAGNEQFF
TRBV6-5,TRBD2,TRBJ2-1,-,TGTGCCAGCACCACCCCTGGACTAGCGTCTCGTGAGCAGTTCTTC,CASTTPGLASREQFF
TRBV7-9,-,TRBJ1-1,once,TGTGCCAGCAGAGCAGGGGTGAACACTGAAGCTTTCTTT,CASRAGVNTEAFF
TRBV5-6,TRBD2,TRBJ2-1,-,TGTGCCAGCAGCCCTGCGGGGGACGAGCAGTTCTTC,CASSPAGDEQFF
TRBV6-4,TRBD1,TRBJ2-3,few,TGTGCCAGCAGCTTGACAGGGGGCACAGATACGCAGTATTTT,CASSLTGGTDTQYF
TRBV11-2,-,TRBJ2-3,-,TGTGCCAGCAGCTGGCGGGACCCCCCCACAGATACGCAGTATTTT,CASSWRDPPTDTQYF
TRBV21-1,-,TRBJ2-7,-,TGTGCCAGCAGCTGGGACAGCTCCTACGAGCAGTACTTC,CASSWDSSYEQYF
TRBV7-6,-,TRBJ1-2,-,TGTGCCAGCAGCCAGACATTCAACTATGGCTACACCTTC,CASSQTFNYGYTF
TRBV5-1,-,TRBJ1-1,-,TGCGCCAGCAGCTTGTCCAGGGGGAACACTGAAGCTTTCTTT,CASSLSRGNTEAFF
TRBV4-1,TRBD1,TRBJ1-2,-,TGCGCCAGCAGCCCCCCGGGACAGGGCTTTTTTGGCTACACCTTC,CASSPPGQGFFGYTF
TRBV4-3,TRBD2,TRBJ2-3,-,TGCGCCAGCAGCTCGAGCGGGGGGGCGGCAGATACGCAGTATTTT,CASSSSGGAADTQYF
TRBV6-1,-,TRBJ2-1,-,TGTGCCAGCACGACCGGGACATCTTACGATGAGCAGTTCTTC,CASTTGTSYDEQFF
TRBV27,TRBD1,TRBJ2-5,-,TGTGCCAGCAGTTTACACAGGGGTAAAGAGACCCAGTACTTC,CASSLHRGKETQYF
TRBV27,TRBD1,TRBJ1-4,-,TGTGCCAGCGCGGACAGGGCAAGGGAAAAACTGTTTTTT,CASADRAREKLFF
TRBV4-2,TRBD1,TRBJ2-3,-,TGTGCCAGCAGGAGGGGGCGCGTGGTAGAAGGACTCACAGATACGCAGTATTTT,CASRRGRVVEGLTDTQYF
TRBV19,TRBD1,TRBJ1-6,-,TGTGCCAGTAGTGCAACACAGGGGAACGCCTATAATTCACCCCTCCACTTT,CASSATQGNAYNSPLHF
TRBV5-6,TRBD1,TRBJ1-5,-,TGTGCCAGCAGCCCCTGTTTCCCGACAGGGCTTAACCAGCCCCAGCATTTT,CASSPCFPTGLNQPQHF
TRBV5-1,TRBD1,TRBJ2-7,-,TGCGCCAGCAGCTTTACGGCAGGGGGCCTCGCCTACGAGCAGTACTTC,CASSFTAGGLAYEQYF
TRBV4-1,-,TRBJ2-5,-,TGCGCCAGCAGCCAAGGGCAGTCGCAGACCCAGTACTTC,CASSQGQSQTQYF